The 26 T cell receptor beta chains below all came from one sample that was sequenced in a study of T cells in Graves' hyperthyroidism and ophthalmopathy. Researchers amplified the TCR beta CDR3 regions from RNA transcripts. HTBI primers were employed in a first-round RT-PCR of the TCR CDR3. Using its own MiXCR run on the multiplex PCR reads, TCRdb lists one record per CDR3 protein. The sample lists around 500,000 distinct CDR3 sequences, 11% to 15% occurring once. The source material was blood. Receptors originate from a woman between 40 and 50 years old with Graves' hyperthyroidism.

This clonotype was recorded at least ten times. The V call is TRBV12-3 or TRBV12-4, the J call TRBJ2-5; TRBD2 aligns across 8 bases. Trimming took 6 bases from V and 7 from J; bases not matched to a gene: 13. This CDR3 has 15 amino acids. CDR3 nucleotide sequence: TGTGCCAGCAGCCTAAACACGGGAGGGCCGGGGACCCAGTACTTC. Translating it yields CASSLNTGGPGTQYF.

The table lists this clonotype with many counts. The junction shows a germline mismatch at one end, possibly a read error. The rearrangement links TRBV5-1 to TRBJ1-4, with D possibly matching TRBD1 (5 bases). The CDR3 contains 14 residues. The germline V gene encodes CDR1 SGHRS and CDR2 YFSETQ. This chain's CDR3 is CASSLGAANEKLFF. The CDR3 coding sequence is TGTGCCAGCAGTCTCGGGGCGGCTAATGAAAAACTGTTTTTT.

This clonotype was counted at least ten times. The V and J genes are TRBV28 and TRBJ2-7, with D hard to call. The length of the CDR3 is 11 residues. CDR1 is MDHEN, CDR2 SYDVKM, per germline. Trimming took off 3 bases at V and 6 bases at J, with 6 bases between the two ends. This chain's CDR3 is CASSLLVEQYF. In DNA, the CDR3 is TGTGCCAGCAGTTTGCTCGTCGAGCAGTACTTC. Full variable domain (remainder filled in from reference TRBV28 and TRBJ2-7): DVKVTQSSRYLVKRTGEKVFLECVQDMDHENMFWYRQDPGLGLRLIYFSYDVKMKEKGDIPEGYSVSREKKERFSLILESASTNQTSMYLCASSLLVEQYFGPGTRLTVT.

This clonotype was seen repeatedly, ten times or more. The chain has TRBV12-3 or TRBV12-4 and TRBJ1-3, with TRBD1 identical over 9 bases. The CDR3 loop spans 16 amino acids. Trimming cost V 5 bases and J 0 bases; bases outside gene matches: 5. CDR3 loop: CASSGTGGYSGNTIYF. As DNA, the CDR3 is TGTGCCAGCAGTGGAACAGGGGGCTACTCTGGAAACACCATATATTTT.

This clonotype was seen more than once but under ten times. The gene calls are TRBV13 and TRBJ2-7; 11 positions match TRBD2. The germline V gene has CDR1 PRHDT and CDR2 FYEKMQ (reference sequence). Losses at the gene ends were 5 bases for V and 9 bases for J; bases not matched to a gene: 9. The length of the CDR3 is 14 residues. The CDR3 DNA reads TGTGCCAGCAGCCCGGGGACTAGCGGTATTGTGCAGTACTTC. Its protein product is CASSPGTSGIVQYF.

This clonotype was seen ten or more times. The V gene is TRBV13, the J gene TRBJ1-5; maybe TRBD1 (5 bases). The V gene lost 5 bases and the J gene lost 7 bases, with 9 bases spanning the gap. Per germline, CDR1 PRHDT and CDR2 FYEKMQ (reference sequence). This CDR3 spans 12 amino acids. This CDR3 is CASSRGRQPQHF. The CDR3 DNA sequence: TGTGCCAGCAGCAGGGGCAGACAGCCCCAGCATTTT.

V gene TRBV12-3 or TRBV12-4 combines with J gene TRBJ2-7, with TRBD1 identical over 9 bases. CDR3 length: 15 amino acids. V trimming: 5 bases; J trimming: 4 bases; junction bases outside the gene matches: 9. In nucleotides, the CDR3 is TGTGCCAGCAGTACCGGGACAGGGAATACGTACGAGCAGTACTTC. Protein sequence: CASSTGTGNTYEQYF.

This clonotype was seen ten or more times. The chain uses TRBV5-1 and TRBJ2-5; 9 bases map to TRBD2. The germline V gene has CDR1 SGHRS and CDR2 YFSETQ. V shed 0 bases and J 2 bases; nucleotides not matched to a gene: 5. The CDR3 sequence is 16 residues long. The CDR3 reads CASSLVATSGQETQYF. The CDR3 region has the DNA TGCGCCAGCAGCTTGGTGGCGACTAGCGGTCAAGAGACCCAGTACTTC.

This clonotype came up a few times. This may come from a read error, since a much larger clone is one base off. The chain couples TRBV2 to TRBJ2-5; TRBD1 might be the D (6 bases). The germline gives CDR1 SNHLY, CDR2 FYNNEI. The CDR3 contains 15 residues. The CDR3 DNA reads TGTGCCGGCAGCGATAACAGTGCTCAGGGGGAGACCCAGTACTTC. It yields the protein CAGSDNSAQGETQYF.

The V call is TRBV6-1, the J call TRBJ1-1; no reliable D call. Germline V gives CDR1 MNHNS, CDR2 SASEGT. This CDR3 region has 12 residues. Trimming cost V 8 bases and J 6 bases, with 13 bases left between them. Here the CDR3 DNA reads TGTGCCAGCCTTGATGTCGGCGCTGAAGCTTTCTTT. Translated, it gives CASLDVGAEAFF.

There are a few counts of this clonotype. The gene calls are TRBV19 and TRBJ1-1; 8 positions agree with TRBD1. The CDR3 extends over 18 amino acids. CDR1 and CDR2 (germline): LNHDA, SQIVND (reference sequence). J was trimmed by 0 bases and V by 11 bases; bases with no gene match: 20. The CDR3: CAPPDRETAFSMNTEAFF. DNA of the CDR3: TGTGCCCCCCCGGACAGGGAAACCGCCTTTTCCATGAACACTGAAGCTTTCTTT.

In its sample, this clonotype was seen many times. The chain uses TRBV2 and TRBJ2-5, with 8 bases that match TRBD1. In germline, CDR1 is SNHLY, CDR2 FYNNEI. V was clipped by 6 bases and J by 5 bases; unmatched bases: 8. The CDR3 spans 14 residues. The CDR3 sequence is CASRTGAGIETQYF. CDR3 sequence (DNA): TGTGCCAGCAGGACAGGGGCAGGCATTGAGACCCAGTACTTC.

Many counts were recorded for this clonotype. The chain is built from TRBV11-2 and TRBJ2-7; tentative D call: TRBD2 (5 bases). Germline assignment: CDR1 SGHAT and CDR2 FQNNGV. CDR3 size: 13 residues. The V end lost 1 base, the J end lost 4 bases, and 8 bases lay between the germline ends. The CDR3 loop reads CASSLGTGYEQYF. In DNA form, the CDR3 reads TGTGCCAGCAGCTTAGGGACGGGATACGAGCAGTACTTC.

The chain couples TRBV20-1 to TRBJ1-1, with unresolved D. This CDR3 has 11 amino acids. Deletions cut 6 bases from V and 7 bases from J, with 12 bases between. CDR1 DFQATT and CDR2 SNEGSKA come from the germline V gene (reference sequence). The CDR3 region is CSAWWEFEAFF. The CDR3 nucleotides are TGCAGTGCCTGGTGGGAATTTGAAGCTTTCTTT.

This clonotype was seen a few times. The V gene is TRBV19, the J gene TRBJ2-2, with a tentative D call TRBD2 (5 bases). In germline, CDR1 is LNHDA, CDR2 SQIVND (reference sequence). The V gene lost 4 bases and the J gene lost 3 bases, with 12 bases spanning the gap. This CDR3 region has 15 residues. In DNA, the CDR3 is TGTGCCAGTAGTAACCGTGGGGAGTACACCGGGGAGCTGTTTTTT. Residues: CASSNRGEYTGELFF.

This clonotype was recorded many times. The V call is TRBV11-2, the J call TRBJ1-2, with a weak D call TRBD1 (5 bases). This CDR3 has 14 amino acids. Germline V CDR1 and CDR2: SGHAT, FQNNGV. Trimming took 5 bases from V and 0 from J, leaving 10 bases between them. The CDR3, as DNA: TGTGCCAGCAGCCGAGACAGATCTAACTATGGCTACACCTTC. This codes for CASSRDRSNYGYTF.

This clonotype was observed many times. The V and J genes are TRBV2 and TRBJ1-1; 9 bases are shared with TRBD1. CDR1 SNHLY and CDR2 FYNNEI come from the germline V gene. The length of the CDR3 is 14 residues. The V segment lost 4 bases and the J segment 7 bases; nucleotides outside the gene matches: 7. The CDR3 region is CASSAPGQGYEAFF. CDR3 bases: TGTGCCAGCAGTGCCCCGGGACAGGGTTATGAAGCTTTCTTT.

About this clonotype itself: A read error may be the cause here, since a much bigger clone is one base away. The rearrangement links TRBV11-1 to TRBJ2-2; TRBD1 matches 8 bases. The CDR3 is 15 amino acids. Germline CDR1 is SGHAT and CDR2 is FQDESV (reference sequence). After removal of 7 bases from V and 3 bases from J, the junction contained 7 bases not matched to a gene. CDR3 in amino acids: CASTSDRGDTGELFF. The CDR3 DNA reads TGTGCCAGCACCTCCGACAGGGGTGACACCGGGGAGCTGTTTTTT.

This chain uses TRBV24-1 with TRBJ2-7, with D perhaps TRBD1 (6 bases). Trimming pared 5 bases from V and 5 bases from J, leaving 12 bases between. The CDR3 runs to 13 residues. In germline, CDR1 is KGHDR, CDR2 SFDVKD. The CDR3 DNA reads TGTGCCACCAGTGCAGGGGCGAGCAACGAGCAGTACTTC. It specifies CATSAGASNEQYF.

At least ten counts were recorded for this clonotype. CDR3 loop: CASSLEGETDTQYF. DNA for the CDR3: TGCGCCAGCAGCTTGGAGGGTGAGACAGATACGCAGTATTTT. V and J are TRBV5-1 and TRBJ2-3; unclear D gene. Trimming stripped 0 bases from V and 3 bases from J, with 8 bases between. The CDR3 extends over 14 amino acids. Germline assignment: CDR1 SGHRS and CDR2 YFSETQ.

This clonotype turned up a few times. V is TRBV9 and J is TRBJ2-6, with TRBD1 matching 12 bases. The CDR3 is 19 amino acids. Germline assignment: CDR1 SGDLS and CDR2 YYNGEE. V lost 3 bases, J lost 0 bases, and 7 bases stayed unmatched. The DNA for the CDR3 is TGTGCCAGCAGCGCCGGCGGGACAGGGGGCCTCTCTGGGGCCAACGTCCTGACTTTC. Translation gives CASSAGGTGGLSGANVLTF.

As to this clonotype: A much larger clone differs by one base, so this may be a read error. The chain couples TRBV11-2 to TRBJ1-1, with D maybe TRBD1 (6 bases). V was pared by 5 bases and J by 4 bases, with 17 bases between. CDR1 and CDR2 (germline): SGHAT, FQNNGV. The CDR3 runs 15 residues. The CDR3 DNA follows: TGTGCCAGCAGCCGTCCCCGGGGGGCGAGCACTGAAGCTTTCTTT. It specifies CASSRPRGASTEAFF.

This clonotype was counted many times. The chain is built from TRBV28 and TRBJ2-7, with 10 bases identical to TRBD2. The CDR3 runs 14 residues. CDR1 MDHEN and CDR2 SYDVKM come from the germline V gene. V shed 7 bases, J shed 4 bases, and the junction held 7 bases outside the gene matches. CDR3 bases: TGTGCCAGCAACGACCTGACTAGCGGGTACGAGCAGTACTTC. Its translation is CASNDLTSGYEQYF.

This clonotype was observed many times. The chain uses TRBV20-1 and TRBJ2-7, with D perhaps matching TRBD1 (6 bases). V was trimmed by 5 bases and J by 5 bases, leaving 16 bases between them. There are 13 residues in the CDR3. Looked up from germline, CDR1 is DFQATT and CDR2 is SNEGSKA (reference sequence). The CDR3 DNA is TGCAGTGCTCCGCTGGGCAGGGGCCACGAGCAGTACTTC. Its translation: CSAPLGRGHEQYF.

This chain joins TRBV10-3 and TRBJ1-6; no reliable D call. Trimming removed 3 bases at V and 0 bases at J, with 6 bases between. Per germline, CDR1 ENHRY and CDR2 SYGVKD. The CDR3 runs to 15 residues. The CDR3 DNA reads as TGTGCCATCAGTGATCGTAGCTCCTATAATTCACCCCTCCACTTT. Translation: CAISDRSSYNSPLHF.

Ten or more counts support this clonotype. The chain couples TRBV2 to TRBJ2-2; weak D call: TRBD2 (5 bases). The CDR3 runs to 14 residues. CDR1 is SNHLY, CDR2 FYNNEI, per germline. The germline V and J ends were trimmed by 6 bases and 1 base, with 9 bases remaining between them. The CDR3 coding sequence is TGTGCCAGCAGGAGGGAGCTGAACACCGGGGAGCTGTTTTTT. It translates to CASRRELNTGELFF.